This T cell receptor beta chain was recovered during a study of control samples from healthy donors and cancer patients. Using immunoSEQ multiplex PCR, the repertoire was profiled, and TCRdb retains in-frame clones only, with some absent. The data show about 120,000 clones, with roughly 90% seen just once and about two fifths held by the top ten. In its sample, this clone was seen once. The germline V gene encodes CDR1 ENHRY and CDR2 SYGVKD. V lost 4 bases to trimming and J lost 2 bases, with 5 bases between them. CDR3 length equals 12 residues. Sample: blood. The receptor was derived from a man aged 45-65 years in good health. The chain carries TRBV10-3 and TRBJ1-2; D not certain. CDR3 bases: TGTGCCATCAGTGTGGGCAACTATGGCTACACCTTC. Protein: CAISVGNYGYTF.